The next 17 T cell receptor beta chains were all read from a single sample in a study of cytomegalovirus exposure and HLA in healthy donors. The PCR employed 60 Vbeta primers together with 13 Jbeta primers. Data came from immunoSEQ multiplex PCR; TCRdb stores just in-frame clones and leaves some out. In total, the table holds 65,000 to 80,000 clones. Input material: PBMCs. All receptors derive from a young man in good health and CMV-seronegative.

The J gene is TRBJ2-5, the V gene TRBV29-1; D might be TRBD1 (6 bases). This CDR3 has 13 residues. Trimming took off 4 bases at V and 4 bases at J, with 13 bases between the two ends. CDR1 and CDR2 from the germline V gene are SQVTM and ANQGSEA. The CDR3 sequence is CSVAGTRRETQYF. CDR3 nucleotides: TGCAGCGTTGCTGGGACACGGCGAGAGACCCAGTACTTC. The variable domain in full, with the rest retrieved from reference TRBV29-1 and TRBJ2-5, is SAVISQKPSRDICQRGTSLTIQCQVDSQVTMMFWYRQQPGQSLTLIATANQGSEATYESGFVIDKFPISRPNLTFSTLTVSNMSPEDSSIYLCSVAGTRRETQYFGPGTRLLVL.

CDR3 sequence reads: CASSFGGSYGYTF. CDR3 sequence (DNA): TGTGCCAGCAGCTTTGGCGGGTCCTATGGCTACACCTTC. The V gene is TRBV5-6, the J gene TRBJ1-2; the D is unclear. The CDR3 length is 13 residues. Germline CDR1 is SGHDT and CDR2 is YYEEEE. Trimming took 2 bases from V and 4 from J, leaving 9 bases between them. The full variable domain, its missing parts supplied by reference TRBV5-6 and TRBJ1-2, is DAGVTQSPTHLIKTRGQQVTLRCSPKSGHDTVSWYQQALGQGPQFIFQYYEEEERQRGNFPDRFSGHQFPNYSSELNVNALLLGDSALYLCASSFGGSYGYTFGSGTRLTVV.

The chain recombines TRBV11-1 with TRBJ2-3; D gene unclear. The CDR3 is 14 residues long. The V and J ends lost 1 base and 5 bases respectively, with 10 bases between them. Germline CDR1 SGHAT, CDR2 FQDESV (reference sequence). The CDR3 bases are TGTGCCAGCAGCTTAGGGGCCGGTCGAGATACGCAGTATTTT. Translation: CASSLGAGRDTQYF.

The CDR3 loop reads CASQHGEYNEQFF. CDR3 DNA: TGTGCCAGCCAGCATGGGGAGTACAATGAGCAGTTCTTC. The rearrangement links TRBV2 to TRBJ2-1; possible D gene TRBD2, 5 bases. The CDR3 extends over 13 amino acids. V was trimmed by 8 bases and J by 4 bases, leaving 12 bases between them. Germline CDR1 SNHLY, CDR2 FYNNEI.

The CDR3 DNA sequence: TGCGCCAGCAGCTTGGTGCAGGGCGGCATAGGCACAGATACGCAGTATTTT. Translated: CASSLVQGGIGTDTQYF. The rearrangement joins TRBV5-1 to TRBJ2-3, with D possibly being TRBD1 (5 bases). V shed 0 bases and J shed 1 base, with 15 bases lying between them. The V gene's germline CDR1 is SGHRS and CDR2 YFSETQ. The CDR3 runs to 17 residues.

This chain links TRBV5-1 with TRBJ2-3; the match to TRBD2 covers 7 bases. The germline V gene encodes CDR1 SGHRS and CDR2 YFSETQ. V was clipped by 3 bases and J by 1 base; unmatched bases: 5. This CDR3 comprises 15 residues. The CDR3 is CASSSWTRGTDTQYF. The CDR3, as DNA: TGCGCCAGCAGCTCCTGGACTAGGGGCACAGATACGCAGTATTTT.

V gene TRBV6-5 combines with J gene TRBJ2-5; 8 bases map to TRBD2. The CDR3 is 14 amino acids. Unmatched junction bases numbered 6, after V lost 6 bases and J lost 3 bases. The germline CDR1 and CDR2 sequences are MNHEY and SVGAGI. The chain's CDR3 is CASSRSGLEETQYF. CDR3 in DNA: TGTGCCAGCAGCCGATCGGGACTAGAAGAGACCCAGTACTTC.

The chain joins TRBV18 to TRBJ2-2; tentative D call: TRBD1 (6 bases). CDR3 size: 15 residues. Germline loops: CDR1 KGHSH, CDR2 LQKENI. With 4 bases removed from V and 6 bases from J, the gap between germline ends came to 15 bases. For the CDR3, the DNA is TGTGCCAGCTCACGTATACAGGGAGTCTCCGGGGAGCTGTTTTTT. Protein product: CASSRIQGVSGELFF.

The CDR3 here is CAWSVKLAGANEQFF. In nucleotides, the CDR3 is TGTGCCTGGAGTGTAAAACTAGCGGGAGCCAATGAGCAGTTCTTC. The chain employs TRBV30 and TRBJ2-1; 11 bases match TRBD2. V shed 0 bases, J shed 6 bases, and the junction held 4 bases outside the gene matches. Germline V gene lookup returns CDR1 GTSNPN and CDR2 SVGIG (reference sequence). CDR3 size: 15 residues.

The chain couples TRBV28 to TRBJ1-5; possibly TRBD1 for D (5 bases). V was cut by 2 bases and J by 3 bases, with 11 bases left in between. The CDR3 length is 15 residues. CDR1 is MDHEN and CDR2 is SYDVKM in the germline V gene. CDR3 residues: CASSLPQVFNQPQHF. CDR3 nucleotides: TGTGCCAGCAGTTTACCACAGGTTTTCAATCAGCCCCAGCATTTT.

The chain carries TRBV7-9 and TRBJ2-7; 8 nucleotides agree with TRBD1. CDR1 is SEHNR, CDR2 FQNEAQ, per germline (reference sequence). After removal of 7 bases from V and 0 bases from J, the junction contained 5 bases not matched to a gene. The CDR3 is 14 amino acids. DNA for the CDR3: TGTGCCAGCACCTTGGGACAGGACTCCTACGAGCAGTACTTC. This sequence encodes CASTLGQDSYEQYF.

The chain couples TRBV18 to TRBJ1-6; D gene uncertain. The CDR3 loop spans 17 amino acids. Between the trimmed V and J ends, which lost 2 bases and 2 bases, there was a span of 13 bases. CDR1 is KGHSH and CDR2 is LQKENI in the germline V gene. The CDR3 nucleotides read TGTGCCAGCTCACCAATGGCGGGGAGGGCCTATAATTCACCCCTCCACTTT. Translating gives CASSPMAGRAYNSPLHF.

V usage is TRBV6-6 and J usage is TRBJ2-2, with D unresolved. The CDR3 length is 13 residues. Between the trimmed V and J ends, which lost 11 bases and 0 bases, there was a span of 10 bases. Germline V gene data show CDR1 as MNHNY and CDR2 as SVGAGI (reference sequence). The DNA of the CDR3 is TGTGCCTCGCGCGGAGCGAACACCGGGGAGCTGTTTTTT. This sequence encodes CASRGANTGELFF.

This sequence joins TRBV6-1 and TRBJ2-3; 9 bases are shared with TRBD2. The CDR3 covers 20 residues. The germline V gene encodes CDR1 MNHNS and CDR2 SASEGT. V lost 1 base to trimming and J lost 1 base; unmatched junction nucleotides: 15. CDR3 bases: TGTGCCAGCAGTGAAGGACAACTAGCGGGTGGGTGGTGGGGCACAGATACGCAGTATTTT. Translating gives CASSEGQLAGGWWGTDTQYF.

V gene TRBV19 combines with J gene TRBJ1-1, with 8 positions matching TRBD1. Germline-derived CDR1 and CDR2 are LNHDA and SQIVND (reference sequence). With 5 bases clipped from V and 6 bases from J, the junction kept 2 bases outside the gene matches. The CDR3 runs 12 residues. CDR3 sequence: CASSVTGAEAFF. The DNA for the CDR3 is TGTGCCAGTAGTGTGACAGGGGCTGAAGCTTTCTTT.

V is TRBV2 and J is TRBJ1-5, with D possibly TRBD1 on 5 matching bases. Trimming cost V 1 base and J 6 bases, with 7 bases left between them. CDR3 length: 13 amino acids. The germline CDR1 and CDR2 sequences are SNHLY and FYNNEI. CDR3 DNA: TGTGCCAGCAGTGAAGACAGGTTTCAGCCCCAGCATTTT. It codes for CASSEDRFQPQHF.

The chain uses TRBV11-2 and TRBJ2-1, with D tentatively TRBD1 (6 bases). The CDR3 contains 15 residues. V lost 5 bases, J lost 3 bases, and 14 bases lay in between. The germline CDR1 and CDR2 sequences are SGHAT and FQNNGV. CDR3 bases: TGTGCCAGCAGCATGCTCAGGGGATACTACAATGAGCAGTTCTTC. This translates into CASSMLRGYYNEQFF.